This T cell receptor beta chain was documented in a study of T-cell reconstitution after alpha-beta-depleted transplantation in children. This clonotype has ten or more counts. Per the germline V gene, CDR1 is SGHRS and CDR2 is YFSETQ. The CDR3 consists of 11 residues. Trimming removed 7 bases at V and 6 bases at J, with 11 bases between. Unique molecular identifiers were built into the TCRbeta library. Each CDR3 protein gets one entry after TCRdb re-called the PCR reads with MiXCR. The sample includes 900,000 or so distinct CDR3 sequences, 15% to 20% of them seen just once. This sequence was found in a male patient aged 10 to 17 who had a stem cell transplant for acute lymphoblastic leukemia, so the T cells may come from the graft donor. The source was PBMCs, mostly from graft donor cells, collected 360 days after TCRalphabeta/CD19-depleted stem cell transplant. The chain carries TRBV5-1 and TRBJ2-7, with D unresolved. The CDR3 is CASRGRREQYF. CDR3 in DNA: TGCGCCAGCCGTGGTCGACGCGAGCAGTACTTC.